This T cell receptor (beta chain) comes out of a study of blood T cell repertoires in COVID-19. Looking at the study overall: Both acute and convalescent COVID-19 samples were obtained from the United States, Italy and Spain. Sample material is recorded as cDNA or gDNA derived from T cells, B-cell-depleted T cells, or PBMCs.

Germline lookup yields CDR1 LGHNA and CDR2 YNFKEQ. Losses at the gene ends were 1 base for V and 0 bases for J; bases not matched to a gene: 8. The CDR3 length is 18 residues. The table lists this clone with a few counts. Per the original data handling: Reference gene primer amplification gave nucleated cell count estimates. The protocol was immunoSEQ multiplex PCR, while the TCRdb copy is restricted to in-frame clones and leaves out a portion. That table gives V, J and clone size, and the DNA gave D and trimming. The sample records 22,000 or so clones, around nine tenths being singletons. The chain links TRBV4-2 to TRBJ2-3; 9 nucleotides agree with TRBD2. This sequence was found in a woman aged 60-75 years with active COVID-19. The sequenced sample consisted of peripheral blood. This CDR3 is CASSQAHSGGPSTDTQYF. The CDR3 DNA follows: TGTGCCAGCAGCCAAGCTCATAGCGGGGGACCTAGCACAGATACGCAGTATTTT.